These 11 T cell receptor beta chains were all obtained from the same sample, sequenced in a study of T cell responses to AZD1222 COVID-19 vaccine (dated by TCRdb to about 2021). The time point label of this sample denotes: baseline before first vaccination. Library generation was performed with the immunoSEQ multiplex PCR assay. The clones in this table, taken by TCRdb from immuneACCESS, are in-frame only. Not every clone is retained; where verified, under half of the shortfall comes from an unresolved V gene, and the cause of the rest is unknown. Here the sample has some 120,000 clones; less than 95% occur a single time. The ten largest clones represent 7.2% of the sample. The sample here was peripheral blood, taken on day 0 of AZD1222 vaccination. These receptors were collected from an adult in good health.

The rearrangement uses TRBV28 and TRBJ2-2; D remains unclear. This CDR3 has 12 residues. Germline CDR1 and CDR2: MDHEN and SYDVKM. The germline V and J ends were trimmed by 3 bases and 5 bases, with 4 bases remaining between them. CDR3: CASSFRTGELFF. The CDR3 DNA follows: TGTGCCAGCAGTTTTAGGACCGGGGAGCTGTTTTTT.

The rearrangement uses TRBV6-2 or TRBV6-3 and TRBJ2-7; 9 bases are a match to TRBD2. V dropped 7 bases and J dropped 3; count of bases not matched to a gene: 13. Germline V lookup: CDR1 MNHEY, CDR2 SVGEGT. The CDR3 runs 16 residues. CDR3: CASTPAGGRANYEQYF. CDR3 DNA sequence: TGTGCCAGCACCCCGGCGGGGGGGCGGGCAAACTACGAGCAGTACTTC.

This clone was recorded a few times. The CDR3 here is CASSVSGSTWNEQFF. DNA of the CDR3: TGTGCCAGCAGTGTTAGCGGGAGTACGTGGAATGAGCAGTTCTTC. The genes are TRBV6-2 or TRBV6-3 and TRBJ2-1; 9 bases align to TRBD2. Germline CDR1 and CDR2: MNHEY and SVGEGT. CDR3 size: 15 residues. V shed 5 bases and J 7 bases; nucleotides not matched to a gene: 9.

In its sample, this clone was seen once. V is TRBV12-3 or TRBV12-4 and J is TRBJ1-1; D gene ambiguous. The CDR3 contains 13 residues. V was trimmed by 6 bases and J by 1 base, leaving 9 bases between them. CDR3 nucleotides: TGTGCCAGCAGCTTACGACAGAACACTGAAGCTTTCTTT. Translating it yields CASSLRQNTEAFF.

The V gene is TRBV19, the J gene TRBJ2-1; D is uncertain. V lost 3 bases and J 8 bases, leaving 14 bases between the germline ends. Germline CDR1 LNHDA, CDR2 SQIVND (reference sequence). The CDR3 runs to 14 residues. CDR3 nucleotides: TGTGCCAGTAGTATCGGCAACGGTGGAGATGAGCAGTTCTTC. It encodes CASSIGNGGDEQFF.

V is TRBV5-1 and J is TRBJ2-3; 14 bases are shared with TRBD2. J lost 4 bases, V lost 4 bases, and 5 bases had no gene match. CDR1 is SGHRS, CDR2 YFSETQ, per germline. The CDR3 contains 16 residues. The CDR3 is CASSGTSGRIADTQYF. The CDR3 region has the DNA TGCGCCAGCAGCGGGACTAGCGGGAGAATTGCAGATACGCAGTATTTT. The variable domain in full, completed from reference TRBV5-1 and TRBJ2-3, reads KAGVTQTPRYLIKTRGQQVTLSCSPISGHRSVSWYQQTPGQGLQFLFEYFSETQRNKGNFPGRFSGRQFSNSRSEMNVSTLELGDSALYLCASSGTSGRIADTQYFGPGTRLTVL.

J is TRBJ2-5 and V is TRBV19, with D hard to call. Germline lookup yields CDR1 LNHDA and CDR2 SQIVND (reference sequence). The V end lost 5 bases, the J end lost 5 bases, and 15 bases lay between the germline ends. The CDR3 loop spans 14 amino acids. The chain's CDR3 is CASSRQGPQETQYF. Written as DNA, the CDR3 is TGTGCCAGTAGTCGACAAGGCCCCCAGGAGACCCAGTACTTC.

This rearrangement joins TRBV28 to TRBJ1-1; a possible D gene is TRBD1 (5 bases). Looked up from germline, CDR1 is MDHEN and CDR2 is SYDVKM. Trimming stripped 5 bases from V and 0 bases from J, with 19 bases between. This CDR3 is 17 amino acids long. CDR3 nucleotides: TGTGCCAGCAGTCCACCCCAGGGAGTACCCATGAACACTGAAGCTTTCTTT. This translates into CASSPPQGVPMNTEAFF.

The chain is built from TRBV9 and TRBJ2-1, with 8 bases that match TRBD2. CDR3 length equals 16 residues. The ends lost 5 bases at V and 7 bases at J; junction bases unmatched: 14. CDR1 and CDR2 from the germline V gene are SGDLS and YYNGEE. The CDR3 here is CASSLTGGLVPNEQFF. The CDR3, as DNA: TGTGCCAGCAGTTTAACGGGGGGACTAGTGCCAAATGAGCAGTTCTTC.

V is TRBV6-6 and J is TRBJ2-4; D uncertain. The V gene lost 6 bases and the J gene lost 3 bases, with 9 bases spanning the gap. Germline V CDR1 and CDR2: MNHNY, SVGAGI (reference sequence). CDR3 length: 13 amino acids. The CDR3 sequence is CASSDILKNIQYF. The CDR3 DNA sequence: TGTGCCAGCAGCGACATCCTCAAAAACATTCAGTACTTC.

The rearrangement uses TRBV7-8 and TRBJ2-7; D not certain. The CDR3 has 14 amino acids. The germline V gene has CDR1 SGHVS and CDR2 FQNEAQ. Trimming shortened V by 7 bases and J by 0 bases, and 13 bases separated the two germline ends. The CDR3 loop reads CASKLTASSYEQYF. DNA of the CDR3: TGTGCCAGCAAACTTACAGCAAGCTCCTACGAGCAGTACTTC.